This T cell receptor (beta chain) was recovered during a study of control samples from healthy donors and cancer patients. Germline assignment: CDR1 MNHEY and CDR2 SVGAGI. V lost 5 bases, J lost 9 bases, and 11 bases lay in between. CDR3 length: 11 amino acids. This clone was seen a single time. Only in-frame clones appear in the TCRdb table, and some are missing; sequencing was by immunoSEQ multiplex PCR. Of 170,000 or so clones in the sample, approximately 94% were seen once. This rearrangement joins TRBV6-5 to TRBJ2-7; D perhaps matches TRBD1 (6 bases). Sequencing used blood. The receptor comes from a woman under 30 in good health. The CDR3 nucleotides read TGTGCCAGCAGTACAGGGCGAGGGCAGTACTTC. It is translated as CASSTGRGQYF.